This T cell receptor (beta chain) was profiled in a study of blood T cells in healthy people across ages. Every participating donor contributed roughly 9.6 milliliters of peripheral blood through a draw. Per sample, extraction of total RNA gave at least 6 micrograms in every case. A J-beta primer mix and a sample-barcoded 5' primer were used in a second PCR of roughly 7 to 12 cycles. TCRdb reanalysed the 5' RACE reads using MiXCR and keeps one entry per CDR3 protein. The profile shows approximately 1.5 million distinct CDR3 sequences, less than 45% of them singletons. Losses at the gene ends were 6 bases for V and 4 bases for J; bases not matched to a gene: 8. Germline values: CDR1 SNHLY, CDR2 FYNNEI. CDR3 length: 15 residues.

This TCR derives from a woman between 18 and 29 years old in good health. Sequencing used blood. This sequence joins TRBV2 and TRBJ2-2, with 7 bases matching TRBD1. The CDR3 coding sequence is TGTGCCAGCAGCGCCCAACAGGGGATCACCGGGGAGCTGTTTTTT. It encodes CASSAQQGITGELFF. Full variable domain (missing parts from reference TRBV2 and TRBJ2-2): EPEVTQTPSHQVTQMGQEVILRCVPISNHLYFYWYRQILGQKVEFLVSFYNNEISEKSEIFDDQFSVERPDGSNFTLKIRSTKLEDSAMYFCASSAQQGITGELFFGEGSRLTVL.